Included here is one T cell receptor (beta chain) sequence, with context. Germline CDR1 is DFQATT and CDR2 is SNEGSKA (reference sequence). This CDR3 spans 15 amino acids. V was trimmed by 0 bases and J by 0 bases, leaving 9 bases between them. Constant-region reverse primers amplified full-length variable regions, followed by semi-nested Nested Universal Primer A PCR. TCRdb ran MiXCR on the 5' RACE reads and lists one entry per CDR3 protein. The sample carries about 41,000 distinct CDR3 sequences, 29% recorded once. The source material was memory CD4+ T cells sorted from a lymph node. Subset in this sample: memory CD4+ T cells, CD4+CD45RO+CD25-. This sequence originates from a female donor with breast cancer. The gene calls are TRBV20-1 and TRBJ1-5, with no clear D. CDR3 in amino acids: CSARDRLNSNQPQHF. CDR3 nucleotides: TGCAGTGCTAGAGATCGGCTTAATAGCAATCAGCCCCAGCATTTT.